The following is a T cell receptor beta chain sequence with its context. This sample stems from a study of blood T cells in healthy people across ages. On the study more broadly: Using template switching, researchers captured about one barcoded beta molecule for each two T cells.

Combining a sample-barcoded 5' primer with a J-beta primer mix, a second PCR ran for 7 to 11 cycles. TCRdb re-called the 5' RACE reads with MiXCR, one entry per CDR3 protein. The repertoire holds 550,000 to 750,000 distinct CDR3 sequences, with around 21% as singletons. The CDR3 is made up of 14 amino acids. V gave up 5 bases and J gave up 4 bases, with 15 bases separating them. The germline CDR1 and CDR2 sequences are SEHNR and FQNEAQ (reference sequence). The receptor comes from a man between 65 and 85 years old in good health. Material for sequencing was blood. The rearrangement links TRBV7-9 to TRBJ2-7, with unresolved D. The CDR3 sequence: CASSADGGRYEQYF. CDR3 in DNA: TGTGCCAGCAGCGCAGACGGCGGCCGGTACGAGCAGTACTTC.